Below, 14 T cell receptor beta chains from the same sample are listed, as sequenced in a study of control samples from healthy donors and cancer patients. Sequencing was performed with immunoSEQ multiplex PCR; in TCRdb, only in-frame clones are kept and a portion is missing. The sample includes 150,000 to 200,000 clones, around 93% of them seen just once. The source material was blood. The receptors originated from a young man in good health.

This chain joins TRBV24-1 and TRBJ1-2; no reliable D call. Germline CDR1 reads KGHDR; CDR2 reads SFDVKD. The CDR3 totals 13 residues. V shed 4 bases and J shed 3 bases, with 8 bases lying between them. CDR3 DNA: TGTGCCACCAGTGACTCCCCCCACTATGGCTACACCTTC. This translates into CATSDSPHYGYTF.

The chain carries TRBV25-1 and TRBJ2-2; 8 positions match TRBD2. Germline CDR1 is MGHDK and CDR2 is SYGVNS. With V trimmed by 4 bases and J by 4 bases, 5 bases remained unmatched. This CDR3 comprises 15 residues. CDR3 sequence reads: CASSVGGAGTGELFF. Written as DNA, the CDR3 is TGTGCCAGCAGTGTCGGGGGGGCAGGCACCGGGGAGCTGTTTTTT.

The CDR3 nucleotides are TGTGCCAGCAGCCCTCGGACTAGCGGGGGCGACAGGTTCTTC. This translates into CASSPRTSGGDRFF. This rearrangement joins TRBV7-8 to TRBJ2-1; 13 nucleotides line up with TRBD2. Per the germline V gene, CDR1 is SGHVS and CDR2 is FQNEAQ. The CDR3 spans 14 residues. Trimming at V came to 5 bases and at J to 15 bases, leaving 10 bases not matched to a gene.

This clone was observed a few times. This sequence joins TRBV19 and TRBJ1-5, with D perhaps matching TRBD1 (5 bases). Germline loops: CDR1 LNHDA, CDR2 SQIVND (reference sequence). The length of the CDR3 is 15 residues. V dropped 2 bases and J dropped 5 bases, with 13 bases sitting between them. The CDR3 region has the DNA TGTGCCAGTAGTATATTTGAGGGGTTACATCAGCCCCAGCATTTT. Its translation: CASSIFEGLHQPQHF. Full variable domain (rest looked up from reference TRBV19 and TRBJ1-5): DGGITQSPKYLFRKEGQNVTLSCEQNLNHDAMYWYRQDPGQGLRLIYYSQIVNDFQKGDIAEGYSVSREKKESFPLTVTSAQKNPTAFYLCASSIFEGLHQPQHFGDGTRLSIL.

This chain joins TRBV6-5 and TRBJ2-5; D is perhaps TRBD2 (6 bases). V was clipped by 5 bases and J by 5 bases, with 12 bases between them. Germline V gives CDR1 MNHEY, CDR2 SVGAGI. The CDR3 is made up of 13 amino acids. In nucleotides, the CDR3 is TGTGCCAGCAGTCGAACTAGCTTGGAGACCCAGTACTTC. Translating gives CASSRTSLETQYF.

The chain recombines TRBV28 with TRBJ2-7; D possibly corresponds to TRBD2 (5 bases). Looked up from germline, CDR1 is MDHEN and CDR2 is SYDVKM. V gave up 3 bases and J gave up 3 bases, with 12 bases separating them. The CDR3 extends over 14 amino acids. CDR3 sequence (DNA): TGTGCCAGCAGTTTCGTCGGAGGCCTCTACGAGCAGTACTTC. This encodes CASSFVGGLYEQYF.

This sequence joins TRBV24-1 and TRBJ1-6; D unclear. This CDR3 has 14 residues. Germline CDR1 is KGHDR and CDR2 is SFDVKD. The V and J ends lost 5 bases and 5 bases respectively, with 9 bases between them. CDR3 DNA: TGTGCCACCAGTGGGTCATACGATAATTCACCCCTCCACTTT. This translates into CATSGSYDNSPLHF.

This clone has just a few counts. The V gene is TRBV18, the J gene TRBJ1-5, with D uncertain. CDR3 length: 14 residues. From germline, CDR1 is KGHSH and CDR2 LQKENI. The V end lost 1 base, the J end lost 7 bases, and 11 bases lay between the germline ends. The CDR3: CASSPQRMRQPQHF. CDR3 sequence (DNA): TGTGCCAGCTCACCACAAAGGATGCGGCAGCCCCAGCATTTT.

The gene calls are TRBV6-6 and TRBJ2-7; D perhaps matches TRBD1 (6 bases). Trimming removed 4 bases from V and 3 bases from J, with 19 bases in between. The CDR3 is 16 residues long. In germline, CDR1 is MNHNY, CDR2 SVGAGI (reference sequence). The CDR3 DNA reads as TGTGCCAGCAGTTCCTCGTATTTTGGACAGATCTACGAGCAGTACTTC. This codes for CASSSSYFGQIYEQYF.

The CDR3 sequence is CASHLADSMNTEAFF. In nucleotides, the CDR3 is TGTGCCAGTCATCTGGCCGACAGCATGAACACTGAAGCTTTCTTT. The gene calls are TRBV19 and TRBJ1-1; tentatively, D is TRBD1 (5 bases). The CDR3 runs to 15 residues. Trimming took 8 bases from V and 0 from J, leaving 16 bases between them. The germline gives CDR1 LNHDA, CDR2 SQIVND (reference sequence).

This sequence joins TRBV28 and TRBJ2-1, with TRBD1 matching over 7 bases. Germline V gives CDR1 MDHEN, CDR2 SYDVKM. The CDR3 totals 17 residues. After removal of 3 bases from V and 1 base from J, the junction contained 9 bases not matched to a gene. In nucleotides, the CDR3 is TGTGCCAGCAGTTTTTATAGACAGGGTTTTTCCTACAATGAGCAGTTCTTC. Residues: CASSFYRQGFSYNEQFF.

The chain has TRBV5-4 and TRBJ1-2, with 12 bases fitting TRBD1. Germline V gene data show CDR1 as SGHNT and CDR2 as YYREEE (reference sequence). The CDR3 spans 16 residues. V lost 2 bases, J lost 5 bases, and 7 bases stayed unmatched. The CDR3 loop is CASSFGGDRGPYGYTF. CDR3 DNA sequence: TGTGCCAGCAGCTTCGGGGGGGACAGGGGGCCTTATGGCTACACCTTC.

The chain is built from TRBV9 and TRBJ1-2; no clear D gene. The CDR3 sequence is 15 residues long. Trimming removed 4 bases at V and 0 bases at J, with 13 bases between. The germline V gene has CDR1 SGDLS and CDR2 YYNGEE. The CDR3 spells CASSLGPKPNYGYTF. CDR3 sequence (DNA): TGTGCCAGCAGCCTCGGTCCAAAGCCTAACTATGGCTACACCTTC.

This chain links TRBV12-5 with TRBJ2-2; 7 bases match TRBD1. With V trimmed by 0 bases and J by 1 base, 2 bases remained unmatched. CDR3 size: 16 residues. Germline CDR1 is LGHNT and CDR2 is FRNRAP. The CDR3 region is CASGLVQGKNTGELFF. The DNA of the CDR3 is TGTGCTAGTGGTTTGGTACAGGGGAAGAACACCGGGGAGCTGTTTTTT.